The rows below give T cell receptor beta chains drawn from one sample of a study of control samples from healthy donors and cancer patients. The method was immunoSEQ multiplex PCR; TCRdb's version includes in-frame clones alone and lacks a portion of them. The table lists about 120,000 clones, about 93% of them singletons, with around 1.6% in the top ten. Specimen: PBMCs. Receptor source: a man aged 50-59 years with head and neck cancer. CDR3s include the opening cysteine and the closing phenylalanine or tryptophan. The order of the fields is V gene, J gene, D gene, CDR3 protein. D genes are given only for firm matches.

v_call: TRBV5-8; j_call: TRBJ2-5; d_call: TRBD1; cdr3_aa: CASSLLGTEQETQYF
v_call: TRBV18; j_call: TRBJ1-6; d_call: TRBD1; cdr3_aa: CASSKRDSNSPLHF
v_call: TRBV21-1; j_call: TRBJ1-2; d_call: .; cdr3_aa: CASSKDNQGRANYGYTF
v_call: TRBV6-5; j_call: TRBJ2-7; d_call: TRBD1; cdr3_aa: CASGRQGPYEQYF
v_call: TRBV7-8; j_call: TRBJ2-6; d_call: .; cdr3_aa: CASSYAGRSGANVLTF
v_call: TRBV28; j_call: TRBJ2-3; d_call: TRBD2; cdr3_aa: CASSTRTSGGSNTQYF
v_call: TRBV19; j_call: TRBJ1-2; d_call: .; cdr3_aa: CASDDTAYGYTF
v_call: TRBV5-1; j_call: TRBJ2-1; d_call: .; cdr3_aa: CASTFAGTREQFF
v_call: TRBV5-5; j_call: TRBJ1-2; d_call: .; cdr3_aa: CASSSTGSLTDYGYTF
v_call: TRBV9; j_call: TRBJ1-4; d_call: .; cdr3_aa: CASSPRSVPNEKLFF
v_call: TRBV6-2/TRBV6-3; j_call: TRBJ2-5; d_call: .; cdr3_aa: CASSYFGIQETQYF
v_call: TRBV27; j_call: TRBJ2-3; d_call: TRBD2; cdr3_aa: CASSWAGLGTDTQYF
v_call: TRBV19; j_call: TRBJ1-4; d_call: .; cdr3_aa: CASRGASEEKLFF
v_call: TRBV28; j_call: TRBJ1-2; d_call: .; cdr3_aa: CASSLLAVGEDGYTF
v_call: TRBV30; j_call: TRBJ2-7; d_call: TRBD2; cdr3_aa: CAWSEELAGLDEQYF
v_call: TRBV15; j_call: TRBJ2-5; d_call: TRBD2; cdr3_aa: CATSREPGGETQYF
v_call: TRBV19; j_call: TRBJ2-3; d_call: TRBD1; cdr3_aa: CATFRQGGDTQYF
v_call: TRBV7-2; j_call: TRBJ1-2; d_call: .; cdr3_aa: CASSATPGTDGYTF
v_call: TRBV15; j_call: TRBJ1-6; d_call: .; cdr3_aa: CATSRGGHSYNSPLHF
v_call: TRBV5-5; j_call: TRBJ2-3; d_call: TRBD1; cdr3_aa: CASSSDRGSTDTQYF
v_call: TRBV5-4; j_call: TRBJ2-3; d_call: .; cdr3_aa: CASSFSGTGGDTQYF
v_call: TRBV4-2; j_call: TRBJ2-3; d_call: .; cdr3_aa: CASSQELVRTDTQYF
v_call: TRBV11-2; j_call: TRBJ1-4; d_call: TRBD1; cdr3_aa: CASSDSGTGGEKLFF
v_call: TRBV7-3; j_call: TRBJ1-1; d_call: TRBD1; cdr3_aa: CASSWTGGRRTEAFF
v_call: TRBV4-1; j_call: TRBJ2-7; d_call: .; cdr3_aa: CASSQEKQGGGYEQYF
v_call: TRBV5-1; j_call: TRBJ2-3; d_call: .; cdr3_aa: CASSLLDTQYF
v_call: TRBV7-9; j_call: TRBJ1-2; d_call: .; cdr3_aa: CASSFSESSYGYTF
v_call: TRBV15; j_call: TRBJ2-7; d_call: .; cdr3_aa: CATSRDRDTPGHEQYF
v_call: TRBV5-1; j_call: TRBJ2-1; d_call: .; cdr3_aa: CASSLGRLSIHEQFF
v_call: TRBV4-1; j_call: TRBJ1-5; d_call: TRBD1; cdr3_aa: CASSPEGQGFRNQPQHF
v_call: TRBV6-4; j_call: TRBJ2-2; d_call: TRBD1; cdr3_aa: CASARDRGNTGELFF
v_call: TRBV6-6; j_call: TRBJ1-6; d_call: .; cdr3_aa: CASRGFGGMDSPLHF
v_call: TRBV28; j_call: TRBJ2-1; d_call: .; cdr3_aa: CASSGGEQFF
v_call: TRBV2; j_call: TRBJ2-3; d_call: .; cdr3_aa: CASTQYVRGTQYF
v_call: TRBV7-9; j_call: TRBJ2-7; d_call: .; cdr3_aa: CAVGGGHEQYF
v_call: TRBV4-1; j_call: TRBJ2-3; d_call: .; cdr3_aa: CASSTGAGTQYF
v_call: TRBV3-1/TRBV3-2; j_call: TRBJ2-2; d_call: .; cdr3_aa: CASSQLRGAGELFF
v_call: TRBV5-4; j_call: TRBJ1-2; d_call: TRBD1; cdr3_aa: CASSLGQGGTDGYTF
v_call: TRBV5-1; j_call: TRBJ2-3; d_call: .; cdr3_aa: CASSKGRDTQYF
v_call: TRBV7-8; j_call: TRBJ2-3; d_call: TRBD2; cdr3_aa: CASSRTSGGTSSTDTQYF
v_call: TRBV27; j_call: TRBJ2-7; d_call: .; cdr3_aa: CASSSLGSTLREQYF
v_call: TRBV3-1/TRBV3-2; j_call: TRBJ1-1; d_call: .; cdr3_aa: CASSLKGVNTEAFF
v_call: TRBV4-1; j_call: TRBJ1-1; d_call: .; cdr3_aa: CASSPRDLWYTEAFF
v_call: TRBV29-1; j_call: TRBJ2-1; d_call: TRBD1; cdr3_aa: CSVDQGQGDNEQFF
v_call: TRBV11-2; j_call: TRBJ2-7; d_call: .; cdr3_aa: CASSLVNYHYEQYF
v_call: TRBV7-9; j_call: TRBJ2-7; d_call: .; cdr3_aa: CASSGDYEQYF
v_call: TRBV27; j_call: TRBJ1-1; d_call: .; cdr3_aa: CASSLSGRAYEAFF
v_call: TRBV7-2; j_call: TRBJ1-1; d_call: TRBD1; cdr3_aa: CASSLTPTTGGSEAFF
v_call: TRBV4-1; j_call: TRBJ2-7; d_call: .; cdr3_aa: CASSQDWPGPYEQYF
v_call: TRBV20-1; j_call: TRBJ1-6; d_call: .; cdr3_aa: CSASTGYNSPLHF
v_call: TRBV5-1; j_call: TRBJ1-1; d_call: .; cdr3_aa: CASSLVGLTMNTEAFF
v_call: TRBV5-6; j_call: TRBJ2-7; d_call: TRBD1; cdr3_aa: CASRRTGGAYEQYF
v_call: TRBV7-9; j_call: TRBJ2-7; d_call: .; cdr3_aa: CASSPVQGLEQYF
v_call: TRBV7-2; j_call: TRBJ2-5; d_call: .; cdr3_aa: CASSLDSGGGTQYF
v_call: TRBV6-6; j_call: TRBJ1-5; d_call: TRBD1; cdr3_aa: CASRQTGTTQPQHF
v_call: TRBV11-3; j_call: TRBJ2-7; d_call: .; cdr3_aa: CASSTGEGLDEQYF
v_call: TRBV6-5; j_call: TRBJ1-1; d_call: .; cdr3_aa: CASSYGRRQMGTEAFF